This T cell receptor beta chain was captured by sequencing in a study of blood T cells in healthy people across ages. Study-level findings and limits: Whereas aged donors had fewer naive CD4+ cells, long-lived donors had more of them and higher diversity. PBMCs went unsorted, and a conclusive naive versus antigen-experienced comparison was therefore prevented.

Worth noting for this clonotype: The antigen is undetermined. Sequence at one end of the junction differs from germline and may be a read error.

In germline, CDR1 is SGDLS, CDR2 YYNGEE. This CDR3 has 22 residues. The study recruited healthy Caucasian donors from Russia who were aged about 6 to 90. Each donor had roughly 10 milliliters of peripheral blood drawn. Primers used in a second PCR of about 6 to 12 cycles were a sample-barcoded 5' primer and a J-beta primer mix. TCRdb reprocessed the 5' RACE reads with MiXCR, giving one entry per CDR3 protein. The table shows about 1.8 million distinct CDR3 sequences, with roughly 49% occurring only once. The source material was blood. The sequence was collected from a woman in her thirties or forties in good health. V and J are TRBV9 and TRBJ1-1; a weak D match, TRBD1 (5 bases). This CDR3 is CSSSVPRRVYTVSGAESTEAFF. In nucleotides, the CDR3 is TGTTCCAGCAGCGTCCCGAGGCGAGTTTACACAGTTAGTGGGGCGGAATCCACTGAAGCTTTCTTT.